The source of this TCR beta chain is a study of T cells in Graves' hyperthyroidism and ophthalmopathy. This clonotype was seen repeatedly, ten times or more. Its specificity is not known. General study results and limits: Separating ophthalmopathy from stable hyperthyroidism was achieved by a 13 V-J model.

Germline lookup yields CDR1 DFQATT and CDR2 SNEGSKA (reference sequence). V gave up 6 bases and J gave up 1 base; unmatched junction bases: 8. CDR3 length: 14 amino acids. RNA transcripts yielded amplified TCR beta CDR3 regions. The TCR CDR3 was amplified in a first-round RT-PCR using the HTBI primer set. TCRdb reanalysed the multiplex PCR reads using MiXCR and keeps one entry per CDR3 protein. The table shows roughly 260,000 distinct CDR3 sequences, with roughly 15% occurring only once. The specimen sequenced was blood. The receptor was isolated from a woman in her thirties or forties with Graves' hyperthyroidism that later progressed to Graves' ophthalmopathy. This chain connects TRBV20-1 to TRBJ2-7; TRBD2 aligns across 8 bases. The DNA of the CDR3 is TGCAGTGCCCCCGCGGGAGGAACTTCCTACGAGCAGTACTTC. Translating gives CSAPAGGTSYEQYF.